Each of the 19 T cell receptor beta chains below was sequenced from the same sample in a study of shared clonotypes between healthy human individuals. The naive CD8 population came from CD45RO-negative cells selected for CCR7, without terminally differentiated effector memory CD45RA+ cells. TCRdb's table, derived via immunoSEQ multiplex PCR, lists solely in-frame clones and lacks some. Of about 2.1 million clones in the sample, just under 95% were seen once. The specimen was naive CD8+ T cells from PBMCs. The receptors come from a man aged 18 to 29 in good health. Some clones in this sample may be carry-over from other donors' samples.

This sequence joins TRBV10-2 and TRBJ2-1, with TRBD2 matching 9 bases. The CDR3 is 13 amino acids. Germline V CDR1 and CDR2: WSHSY, SAAADI. Trimming cost V 5 bases and J 9 bases; bases outside gene matches: 5. The CDR3 is CASSWTSAGEQFF. For the CDR3, the DNA is TGCGCCAGCAGTTGGACTAGCGCGGGTGAGCAGTTCTTC.

This chain links TRBV29-1 with TRBJ2-5, with 14 nucleotides matching TRBD2. CDR1 SQVTM and CDR2 ANQGSEA come from the germline V gene. The length of the CDR3 is 14 residues. Trimming took 6 bases from V and 14 from J; bases not matched to a gene: 14. The CDR3 here is CSVPDPGLAGAYYF. CDR3 sequence (DNA): TGCAGCGTCCCCGATCCGGGACTAGCGGGAGCTTATTACTTC.

The rearrangement uses TRBV7-2 and TRBJ2-7; no clear D. Germline values: CDR1 SGHTA, CDR2 FQGNSA. Trimming took 4 bases from V and 4 from J, leaving 14 bases between them. CDR3 length equals 14 residues. CDR3 DNA: TGTGCCAGCAGCTGGCCAGATGTACGTTACGAGCAGTACTTC. Encoded protein: CASSWPDVRYEQYF.

This sequence joins TRBV10-3 and TRBJ2-3; unclear D gene. Germline V gene data show CDR1 as ENHRY and CDR2 as SYGVKD. The CDR3 sequence is 14 residues long. Trimming left V 0 bases short and J 2 bases short, with 6 bases between. The CDR3 loop reads CAISESGYTDTQYF. Here the CDR3 DNA reads TGTGCCATCAGTGAGTCGGGTTACACAGATACGCAGTATTTT.

The chain has TRBV5-4 and TRBJ1-2, with D maybe TRBD1 (6 bases). CDR3 length: 13 amino acids. Trimming cost V 9 bases and J 6 bases, with 18 bases left between them. Germline loops: CDR1 SGHNT, CDR2 YYREEE (reference sequence). CDR3 residues: CAIPGVPKDGYTF. CDR3 coding DNA: TGTGCCATCCCAGGGGTCCCCAAGGATGGCTACACCTTC.

This chain connects TRBV21-1 to TRBJ2-4; TRBD2, the D gene given by the table, was not confirmed from the DNA. TRBV21-1 is tagged as a pseudogene. The CDR3 contains 17 residues. In DNA form, the CDR3 reads TGTGCCAGCAGCAAAAGGTCGGGGGTATTGGCCAAAAACATTCAGTACTTC. It translates to CASSKRSGVLAKNIQYF.

V usage is TRBV2 and J usage is TRBJ2-5; possibly TRBD1 or TRBD2 for D (5 bases each). The CDR3 runs to 15 residues. Germline V CDR1 and CDR2: SNHLY, FYNNEI. Trimming shortened V by 6 bases and J by 2 bases, and 16 bases separated the two germline ends. The CDR3 DNA sequence: TGTGCCAGCAGGGAGGCGGCAGGGCTACAAGAGACCCAGTACTTC. It translates to CASREAAGLQETQYF.

For this clone: Other DNA sequences within the sample encode an identical CDR3. In nucleotides, the CDR3 is TGTGCCAGCAGCTTGGAGGGGGCTAGGTACGAGCAGTACTTC. Its translation: CASSLEGARYEQYF. The rearrangement links TRBV5-6 to TRBJ2-7, with 7 bases lining up with TRBD1. The germline V gene has CDR1 SGHDT and CDR2 YYEEEE. The CDR3 sequence is 14 residues long. Unmatched junction bases numbered 4, after V lost 0 bases and J lost 4 bases.

A few counts support this clone. The CDR3 DNA is TGTGCCAGCAGCGTAGGTAGCGGGAGGGCCTACGAGCAGTACTTC. Protein sequence: CASSVGSGRAYEQYF. This rearrangement joins TRBV9 to TRBJ2-7; 11 nucleotides match TRBD2. CDR3 length: 15 residues. V was pared by 0 bases and J by 2 bases, with 1 base of the junction left unmatched. Per the germline V gene, CDR1 is SGDLS and CDR2 is YYNGEE.

The J gene is TRBJ2-5, the V gene TRBV28; D may be TRBD2 (6 bases). The CDR3 is 18 residues long. V shed 5 bases and J shed 0 bases, with 22 bases lying between them. Germline V gene data show CDR1 as MDHEN and CDR2 as SYDVKM. The CDR3 nucleotides read TGTGCCAGCAGTCCGGGACTCCATGAGGCCCGGTACCAAGAGACCCAGTACTTC. This encodes CASSPGLHEARYQETQYF. The full variable domain, rest sourced from reference TRBV28 and TRBJ2-5, is DVKVTQSSRYLVKRTGEKVFLECVQDMDHENMFWYRQDPGLGLRLIYFSYDVKMKEKGDIPEGYSVSREKKERFSLILESASTNQTSMYLCASSPGLHEARYQETQYFGPGTRLLVL.

This clone was counted between two and nine times. J is TRBJ2-7 and V is TRBV9; 14 nucleotides match TRBD2. The length of the CDR3 is 16 residues. V trimming: 4 bases; J trimming: 3 bases; junction bases outside the gene matches: 6. Germline V gene sequence: CDR1 SGDLS, CDR2 YYNGEE. The CDR3 sequence: CASSPGLAGVGYEQYF. CDR3 bases: TGTGCCAGCAGCCCGGGACTAGCGGGAGTAGGCTACGAGCAGTACTTC. Based on the CDR3 plus reference TRBV9 and TRBJ2-7, the full variable domain is DSGVTQTPKHLITATGQRVTLRCSPRSGDLSVYWYQQSLDQGLQFLIQYYNGEERAKGNILERFSAQQFPDLHSELNLSSLELGDSALYFCASSPGLAGVGYEQYFGPGTRLTVT.

The CDR3 spells CASSRPGTGPRRETQYF. The CDR3 DNA reads TGCGCCAGCAGTCGGCCAGGAACAGGCCCCCGAAGAGAGACCCAGTACTTC. The chain links TRBV23-1 to TRBJ2-5; D is perhaps TRBD1 (5 bases). TRBV23-1 carries the ORF label, with uncertain function. This CDR3 is 17 amino acids long. V gave up 4 bases and J gave up 4 bases, with 22 bases separating them.

The chain is built from TRBV12-5 and TRBJ2-2; D may correspond to TRBD1 or TRBD2 (5 bases each). The CDR3 loop spans 13 amino acids. CDR1 is LGHNT, CDR2 FRNRAP, per germline. V was shortened by 4 bases and J by 5 bases, with 8 bases between the two germline ends. In DNA, the CDR3 is TGTGCTAGTGGTTGGTGGGGGACCGGGGAGCTGTTTTTT. Translating it yields CASGWWGTGELFF.

This rearrangement joins TRBV4-2 to TRBJ1-1; 9 bases match TRBD1. V was clipped by 7 bases and J by 6 bases; unmatched bases: 9. The germline gives CDR1 LGHNA, CDR2 YNFKEQ. CDR3 length: 14 residues. The CDR3 coding sequence is TGTGCCAGCACATCCGGGACAGGGTACTCTGAAGCTTTCTTT. Amino acids: CASTSGTGYSEAFF.

As for this clone: Other nucleotide sequences from this sample produce the same CDR3. CDR3: CASRSRDRGNNEQFF. In DNA form, the CDR3 reads TGTGCCAGCAGATCCCGGGACAGGGGAAACAATGAGCAGTTCTTC. The chain joins TRBV28 to TRBJ2-1; 10 positions agree with TRBD1. CDR3 length: 15 residues. Germline assignment: CDR1 MDHEN and CDR2 SYDVKM. The V gene end was trimmed by 6 bases and the J gene end by 5 bases; junction bases not matched to a gene: 7.

This chain joins TRBV27 and TRBJ2-2; D is tentatively TRBD1 or TRBD2 (5 bases each). Germline-derived CDR1 and CDR2 are MNHEY and SMNVEV (reference sequence). V gave up 4 bases and J gave up 1 base, with 13 bases separating them. The CDR3 is 16 residues long. The CDR3: CASSSPGLGNTGELFF. The CDR3 coding sequence is TGTGCCAGCAGTTCCCCGGGGCTCGGGAACACCGGGGAGCTGTTTTTT.

V is TRBV27 and J is TRBJ2-1; 10 bases map to TRBD2. V lost 8 bases, J lost 3 bases, and 13 bases stayed unmatched. Germline V gives CDR1 MNHEY, CDR2 SMNVEV (reference sequence). This CDR3 contains 17 residues. DNA for the CDR3: TGTGCCAGCTTGTCCAGAAACCTAGCGGGGGACTACAATGAGCAGTTCTTC. Its protein is CASLSRNLAGDYNEQFF.

The chain carries TRBV19 and TRBJ1-2; TRBD1 agrees at 7 bases. The CDR3 totals 15 residues. V gave up 7 bases and J gave up 4 bases; unmatched junction bases: 12. Germline V gene lookup returns CDR1 LNHDA and CDR2 SQIVND (reference sequence). CDR3 amino acids: CASKPDRTPSYGYTF. Written as DNA, the CDR3 is TGTGCCAGTAAACCGGACAGGACACCTAGCTATGGCTACACCTTC.

The V and J genes are TRBV4-3 and TRBJ1-1; tentatively, D is TRBD1 (6 bases). V was shortened by 4 bases and J by 0 bases, with 18 bases between the two germline ends. Germline V lookup: CDR1 LGHNA, CDR2 YSLEER. This CDR3 contains 17 residues. The CDR3 bases are TGCGCCAGCAGCCCCCAGGGACCAGGGGCCCTGAACACTGAAGCTTTCTTT. Translated, it gives CASSPQGPGALNTEAFF.